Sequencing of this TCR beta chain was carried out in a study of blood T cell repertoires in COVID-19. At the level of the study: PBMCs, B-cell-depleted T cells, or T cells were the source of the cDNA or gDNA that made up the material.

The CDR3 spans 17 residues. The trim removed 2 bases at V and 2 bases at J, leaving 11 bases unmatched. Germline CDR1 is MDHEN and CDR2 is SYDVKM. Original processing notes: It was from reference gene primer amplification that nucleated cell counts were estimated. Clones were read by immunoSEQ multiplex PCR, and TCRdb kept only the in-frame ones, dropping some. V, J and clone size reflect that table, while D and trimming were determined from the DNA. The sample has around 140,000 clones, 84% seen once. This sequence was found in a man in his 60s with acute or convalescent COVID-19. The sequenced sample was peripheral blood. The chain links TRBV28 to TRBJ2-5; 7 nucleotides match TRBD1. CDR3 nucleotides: TGTGCCAGCAGTTTAAGTCAAGGGGGCTGGAGGCAAGAGACCCAGTACTTC. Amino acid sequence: CASSLSQGGWRQETQYF.